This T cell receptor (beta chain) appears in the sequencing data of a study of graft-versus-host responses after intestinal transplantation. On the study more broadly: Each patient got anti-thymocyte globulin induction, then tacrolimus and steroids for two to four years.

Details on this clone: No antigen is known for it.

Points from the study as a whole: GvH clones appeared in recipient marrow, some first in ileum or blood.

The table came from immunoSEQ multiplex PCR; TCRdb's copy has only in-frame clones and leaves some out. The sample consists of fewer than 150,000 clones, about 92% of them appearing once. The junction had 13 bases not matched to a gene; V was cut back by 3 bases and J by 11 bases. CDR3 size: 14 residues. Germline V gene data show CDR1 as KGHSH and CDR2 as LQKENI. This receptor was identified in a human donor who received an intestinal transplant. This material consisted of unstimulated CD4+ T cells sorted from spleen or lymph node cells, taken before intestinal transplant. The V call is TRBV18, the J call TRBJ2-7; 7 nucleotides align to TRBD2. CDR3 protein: CASSPGTTGGVEYF. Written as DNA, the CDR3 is TGTGCCAGCTCACCCGGGACTACCGGCGGGGTGGAGTACTTC. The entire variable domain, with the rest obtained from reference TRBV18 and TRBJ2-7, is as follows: NAGVMQNPRHLVRRRGQEARLRCSPMKGHSHVYWYRQLPEEGLKFMVYLQKENIIDESGMPKERFSAEFPKEGPSILRIQQVVRGDSAAYFCASSPGTTGGVEYFGPGTRLTVT.